These 14 T cell receptor beta chains were all obtained from the same sample, sequenced in a study of cytomegalovirus exposure and HLA in healthy donors. PCR used 60 Vbeta primers and 13 Jbeta primers. Method: immunoSEQ multiplex PCR; TCRdb's copy keeps in-frame clones and lacks some. The sample lists approximately 200,000 clones, 79% occurring once. The sample taken for sequencing was PBMCs. These receptors were collected from a woman under 30 in good health and CMV-seronegative.

This rearrangement joins TRBV6-1 to TRBJ1-2; 10 nucleotides agree with TRBD1. From germline, CDR1 is MNHNS and CDR2 SASEGT. V was clipped by 6 bases and J by 8 bases; unmatched bases: 6. This CDR3 spans 13 amino acids. CDR3 coding DNA: TGTGCCAGCAGCCGGGACAGGGGATACGGCTACACCTTC. It encodes CASSRDRGYGYTF.

CDR3 region: CASSQDGGVRGLGTEAFF. CDR3 bases: TGCGCCAGCAGCCAAGACGGGGGTGTGAGGGGCTTAGGCACTGAAGCTTTCTTT. This chain joins TRBV4-1 and TRBJ1-1; tentatively, D is TRBD1 (5 bases). The germline V and J ends were trimmed by 0 bases and 4 bases, with 21 bases remaining between them. The V gene's germline CDR1 is MGHRA and CDR2 YSYEKL. CDR3 size: 18 residues.

V and J are TRBV28 and TRBJ2-5; D may be TRBD2 (6 bases). Per germline, CDR1 MDHEN and CDR2 SYDVKM. Trimming stripped 2 bases from V and 2 bases from J, with 15 bases between. This CDR3 is 16 amino acids long. CDR3 sequence: CASSLGGGPGQETQYF. CDR3 in DNA: TGTGCCAGCAGTTTAGGAGGAGGGCCGGGGCAAGAGACCCAGTACTTC.

The CDR3 spells CASSAGGDSSLAPLHF. The DNA for the CDR3 is TGCGCCAGCAGCGCCGGGGGGGACAGCTCCCTCGCGCCCCTCCACTTT. The rearrangement joins TRBV5-1 to TRBJ1-6, with TRBD1 matching over 7 bases. CDR3 length: 16 residues. The ends lost 4 bases at V and 13 bases at J; junction bases unmatched: 17. CDR1 is SGHRS, CDR2 YFSETQ, per germline.

Remarks on this clone: Other nucleotide sequences in the sample specify the same CDR3. The chain employs TRBV18 and TRBJ1-5; unclear D gene. V was cut by 6 bases and J by 4 bases, with 10 bases left in between. The CDR3 sequence is 13 residues long. Germline V gene sequence: CDR1 KGHSH, CDR2 LQKENI. The CDR3 DNA is TGTGCCAGCTCGCCTACAGAGAATCAGCCCCAGCATTTT. Residues: CASSPTENQPQHF.

The chain carries TRBV13 and TRBJ1-4, with TRBD1 matching over 7 bases. Germline CDR1 is PRHDT and CDR2 is FYEKMQ (reference sequence). V lost 0 bases to trimming and J lost 4 bases; unmatched junction nucleotides: 11. The CDR3 spans 18 residues. In nucleotides, the CDR3 is TGTGCCAGCAGCTTAGGGGGTTTTACTGGGGACAGTAATGAAAAACTGTTTTTT. Translation: CASSLGGFTGDSNEKLFF.

The V call is TRBV7-9, the J call TRBJ1-1, with 7 bases lining up with TRBD1. The CDR3 length is 15 residues. With V trimmed by 1 base and J by 3 bases, 5 bases remained unmatched. The germline V gene encodes CDR1 SEHNR and CDR2 FQNEAQ (reference sequence). The CDR3 spells CASSLEGQGDTEAFF. CDR3 in DNA: TGTGCCAGCAGCTTAGAGGGGCAGGGGGACACTGAAGCTTTCTTT.

The chain combines TRBV6-1 with TRBJ1-1; tentative D call: TRBD1 (6 bases). The CDR3 consists of 13 residues. From germline, CDR1 is MNHNS and CDR2 SASEGT. The V gene lost 5 bases and the J gene lost 1 base, with 8 bases spanning the gap. The CDR3 protein is CASSKTGNTEAFF. In nucleotides, the CDR3 is TGTGCCAGCAGTAAGACAGGGAACACTGAAGCTTTCTTT.

CDR3 sequence: CASSEFQVSNEKLFF. CDR3 bases: TGTGCCAGCAGTGAATTCCAGGTGTCTAATGAAAAACTGTTTTTT. The chain links TRBV25-1 to TRBJ1-4; D unclear. Trimming removed 1 base from V and 3 bases from J, with 9 bases in between. Germline CDR1 reads MGHDK; CDR2 reads SYGVNS. The CDR3 length is 15 residues.

This chain links TRBV2 with TRBJ2-7, with D possibly matching TRBD2 (5 bases). The V end was cut by 6 bases, the J end by 0 bases, with 15 bases between. The CDR3 has 15 residues. CDR1 and CDR2 (germline): SNHLY, FYNNEI. The CDR3 is CASSGRLGSSYEQYF. In DNA form, the CDR3 reads TGTGCCAGCAGCGGAAGACTGGGGAGCTCCTACGAGCAGTACTTC.

The V gene is TRBV27, the J gene TRBJ1-6; maybe TRBD1 (5 bases). Trimming left V 2 bases short and J 6 bases short, with 11 bases between. The CDR3 has 15 residues. Germline V gene sequence: CDR1 MNHEY, CDR2 SMNVEV (reference sequence). CDR3 loop: CASSLVWGSNSPLHF. The CDR3 coding sequence is TGTGCCAGCAGTTTAGTCTGGGGCAGTAATTCACCCCTCCACTTT.

This chain uses TRBV19 with TRBJ2-2, with TRBD1 matching over 8 bases. Germline CDR1 reads LNHDA; CDR2 reads SQIVND (reference sequence). Trimming took 6 bases from V and 4 from J; bases not matched to a gene: 13. The CDR3 has 17 amino acids. CDR3 sequence (DNA): TGTGCCAGTAGCGACTTTAAGACAGGGGAGAGCACCGGGGAGCTGTTTTTT. Its protein is CASSDFKTGESTGELFF.

This clone was seen a handful of times. The chain uses TRBV25-1 and TRBJ2-4, with 9 bases matching TRBD1. V gave up 8 bases and J gave up 8 bases; unmatched junction bases: 1. This CDR3 spans 11 amino acids. The germline V gene has CDR1 MGHDK and CDR2 SYGVNS. Here the CDR3 reads CASGDRDIQYF. The CDR3 DNA sequence: TGTGCCAGCGGGGACAGGGACATTCAGTACTTC.

This chain uses TRBV2 with TRBJ2-5; D is unresolved. The CDR3 runs to 12 residues. The ends were cut back, 5 bases at V and 5 bases at J, with 9 bases in the middle. Germline loops: CDR1 SNHLY, CDR2 FYNNEI. CDR3 sequence reads: CASSSVLETQYF. Written as DNA, the CDR3 is TGTGCCAGCAGTTCGGTTTTGGAGACCCAGTACTTC.